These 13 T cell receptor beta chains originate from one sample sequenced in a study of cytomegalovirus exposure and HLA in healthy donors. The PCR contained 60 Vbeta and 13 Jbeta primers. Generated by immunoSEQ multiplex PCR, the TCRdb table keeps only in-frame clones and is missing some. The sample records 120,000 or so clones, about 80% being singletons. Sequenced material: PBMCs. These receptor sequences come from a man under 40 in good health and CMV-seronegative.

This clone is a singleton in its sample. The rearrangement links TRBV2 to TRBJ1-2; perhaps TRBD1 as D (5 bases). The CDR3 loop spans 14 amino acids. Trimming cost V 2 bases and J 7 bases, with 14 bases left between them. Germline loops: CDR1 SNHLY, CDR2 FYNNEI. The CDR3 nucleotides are TGTGCCAGCAGTGAACTGCAGGGTCTCGGTGGCTACACCTTC. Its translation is CASSELQGLGGYTF.

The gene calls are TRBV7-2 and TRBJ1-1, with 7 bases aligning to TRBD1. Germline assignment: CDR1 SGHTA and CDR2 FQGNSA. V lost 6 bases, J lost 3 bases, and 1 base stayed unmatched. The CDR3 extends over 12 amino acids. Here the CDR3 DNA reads TGTGCCAGCAGAACAGGGGACACTGAAGCTTTCTTT. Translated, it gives CASRTGDTEAFF.

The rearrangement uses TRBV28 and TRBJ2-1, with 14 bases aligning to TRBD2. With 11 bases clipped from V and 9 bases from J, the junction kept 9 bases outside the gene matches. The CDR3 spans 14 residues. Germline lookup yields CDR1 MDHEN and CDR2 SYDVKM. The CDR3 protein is CARPGLAGVGEQFF. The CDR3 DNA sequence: TGTGCCCGCCCGGGACTAGCGGGAGTGGGTGAGCAGTTCTTC.

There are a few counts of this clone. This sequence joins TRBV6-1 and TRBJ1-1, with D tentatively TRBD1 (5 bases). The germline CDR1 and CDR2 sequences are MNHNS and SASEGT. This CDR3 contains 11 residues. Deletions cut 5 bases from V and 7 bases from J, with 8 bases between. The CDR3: CASSITGEAFF. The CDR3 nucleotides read TGTGCCAGCAGTATAACAGGTGAAGCTTTCTTT.

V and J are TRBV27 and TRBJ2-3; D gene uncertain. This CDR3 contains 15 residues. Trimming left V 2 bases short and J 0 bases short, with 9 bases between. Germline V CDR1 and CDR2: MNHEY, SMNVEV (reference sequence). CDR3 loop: CASSLEAFSTDTQYF. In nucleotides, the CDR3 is TGTGCCAGCAGTTTAGAAGCATTTAGCACAGATACGCAGTATTTT.

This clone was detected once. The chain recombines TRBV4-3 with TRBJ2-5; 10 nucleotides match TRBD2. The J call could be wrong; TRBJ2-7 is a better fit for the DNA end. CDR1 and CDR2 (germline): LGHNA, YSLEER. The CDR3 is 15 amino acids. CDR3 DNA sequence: TGCGCCAGCAGCCAAGGGACTAGCGGAACCTACGAGCAGTACTTC. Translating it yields CASSQGTSGTYEQYF.

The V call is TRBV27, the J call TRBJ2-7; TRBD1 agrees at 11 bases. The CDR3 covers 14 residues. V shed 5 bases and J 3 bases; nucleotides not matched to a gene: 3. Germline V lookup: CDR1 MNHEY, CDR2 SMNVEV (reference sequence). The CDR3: CASSPGTGGYEQYF. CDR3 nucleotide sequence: TGTGCCAGCAGTCCGGGGACAGGGGGCTACGAGCAGTACTTC.

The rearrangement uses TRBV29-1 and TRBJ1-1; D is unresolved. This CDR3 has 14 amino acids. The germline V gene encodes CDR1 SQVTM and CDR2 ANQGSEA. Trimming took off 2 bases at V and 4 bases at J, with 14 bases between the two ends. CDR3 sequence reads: CSVEWQAGSTEAFF. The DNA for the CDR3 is TGCAGCGTTGAATGGCAGGCGGGCTCCACTGAAGCTTTCTTT.

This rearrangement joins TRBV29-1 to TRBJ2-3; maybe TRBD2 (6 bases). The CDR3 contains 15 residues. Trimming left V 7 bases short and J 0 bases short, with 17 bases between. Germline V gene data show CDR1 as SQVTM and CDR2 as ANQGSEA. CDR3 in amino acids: CSAPQSEGSTDTQYF. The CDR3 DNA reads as TGCAGCGCCCCTCAGTCGGAGGGGAGCACAGATACGCAGTATTTT.

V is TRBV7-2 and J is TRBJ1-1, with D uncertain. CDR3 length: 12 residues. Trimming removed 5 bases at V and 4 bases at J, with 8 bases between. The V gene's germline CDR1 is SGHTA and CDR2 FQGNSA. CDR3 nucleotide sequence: TGTGCCAGCAGCCGTGAGATCACTGAAGCTTTCTTT. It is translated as CASSREITEAFF.

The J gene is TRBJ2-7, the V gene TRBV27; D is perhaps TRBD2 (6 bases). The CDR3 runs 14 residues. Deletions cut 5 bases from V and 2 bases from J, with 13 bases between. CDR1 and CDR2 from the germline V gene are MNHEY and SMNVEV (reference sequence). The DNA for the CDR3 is TGTGCCAGCAGTAACCTGGCTAGCGCCTACGAGCAGTACTTC. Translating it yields CASSNLASAYEQYF.

This chain's CDR3 is CASSAYGTSKTGLFF. CDR3 coding DNA: TGTGCCAGCAGTGCCTACGGGACATCCAAAACGGGACTGTTTTTT. V gene TRBV6-1 combines with J gene TRBJ1-4; D is perhaps TRBD1 (6 bases). Trimming shortened V by 4 bases and J by 13 bases, and 22 bases separated the two germline ends. CDR3 size: 15 residues. Germline loops: CDR1 MNHNS, CDR2 SASEGT.

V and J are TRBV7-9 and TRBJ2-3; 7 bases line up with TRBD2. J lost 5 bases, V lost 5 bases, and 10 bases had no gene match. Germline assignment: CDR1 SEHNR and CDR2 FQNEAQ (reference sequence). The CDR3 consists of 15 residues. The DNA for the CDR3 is TGTGCCAGCAGCCGACGGGCGGGAGAGGGAGATACGCAGTATTTT. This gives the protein CASSRRAGEGDTQYF.